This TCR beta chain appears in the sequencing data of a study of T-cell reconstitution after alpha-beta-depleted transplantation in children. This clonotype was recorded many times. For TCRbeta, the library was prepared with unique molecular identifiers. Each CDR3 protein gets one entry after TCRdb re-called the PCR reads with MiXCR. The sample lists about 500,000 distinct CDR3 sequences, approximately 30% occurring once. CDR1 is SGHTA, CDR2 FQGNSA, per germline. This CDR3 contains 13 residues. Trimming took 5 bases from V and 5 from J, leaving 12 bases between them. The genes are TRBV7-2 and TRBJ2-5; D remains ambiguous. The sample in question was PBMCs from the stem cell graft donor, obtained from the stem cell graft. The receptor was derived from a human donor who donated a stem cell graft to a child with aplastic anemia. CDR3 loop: CASSRKGGETQYF. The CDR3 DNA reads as TGTGCCAGCAGCAGGAAGGGTGGCGAGACCCAGTACTTC.